This TCR beta chain was documented in a study of sequential checkpoint blockade in melanoma. Study details: Each arm's sequence ended with maintenance nivolumab. Some 22 patients had tumor biopsies before treatment and at week 13.

Sequencing was performed with immunoSEQ multiplex PCR; in TCRdb, only in-frame clones are kept and a portion is missing. The sample lists approximately 20,000 clones; around 30% were seen once. This clone has more than one count but fewer than ten. Antigen specificity is unknown. The treatment is: randomized to nivolumab then ipilimumab (arm A) or the reverse (arm B). The CDR3 spans 12 residues. Germline CDR1 and CDR2: SGDLS and YYNGEE. The V and J ends lost 4 bases and 4 bases respectively, with 8 bases between them. Whole-study results and caveats: About 30 times likelier clinical benefit followed increased tumor T-cell fraction and clonality. Mutational load did not correlate with tumor T-cell fraction or clonality.

Sequenced here: tumor tissue (inferred from file names), sampled from a patient given nivolumab and ipilimumab in sequence. The sequence was collected from a human donor with melanoma. J is TRBJ1-1 and V is TRBV9, with D unclear. Written as DNA, the CDR3 is TGTGCCAGCAGCTTAGCGGGCACTGAAGCTTTCTTT. It encodes CASSLAGTEAFF.